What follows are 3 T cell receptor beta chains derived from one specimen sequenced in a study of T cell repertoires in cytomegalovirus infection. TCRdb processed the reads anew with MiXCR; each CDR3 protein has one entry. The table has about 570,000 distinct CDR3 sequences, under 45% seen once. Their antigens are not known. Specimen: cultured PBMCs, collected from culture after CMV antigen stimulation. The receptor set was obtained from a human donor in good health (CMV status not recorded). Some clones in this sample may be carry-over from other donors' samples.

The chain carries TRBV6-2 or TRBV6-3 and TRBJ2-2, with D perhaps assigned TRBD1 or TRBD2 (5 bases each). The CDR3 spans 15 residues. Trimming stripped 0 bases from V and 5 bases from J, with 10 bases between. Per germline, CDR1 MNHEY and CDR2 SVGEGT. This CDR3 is CASSYSWGLTGELFF. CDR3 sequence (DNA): TGTGCCAGCAGTTACTCTTGGGGGTTGACCGGGGAGCTGTTTTTT.

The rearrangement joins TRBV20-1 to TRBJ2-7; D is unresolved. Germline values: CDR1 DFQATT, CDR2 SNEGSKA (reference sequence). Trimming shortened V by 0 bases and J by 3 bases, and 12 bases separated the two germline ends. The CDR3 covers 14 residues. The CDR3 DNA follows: TGCAGTGCTAGAGATCTGGCTAGAGGCTACGAGCAGTACTTC. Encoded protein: CSARDLARGYEQYF.

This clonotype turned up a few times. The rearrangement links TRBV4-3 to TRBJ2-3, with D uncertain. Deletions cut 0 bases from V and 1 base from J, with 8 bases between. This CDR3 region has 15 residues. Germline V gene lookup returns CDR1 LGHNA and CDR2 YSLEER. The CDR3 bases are TGCGCCAGCAGCCAAGACTACGCTCGCACAGATACGCAGTATTTT. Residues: CASSQDYARTDTQYF.